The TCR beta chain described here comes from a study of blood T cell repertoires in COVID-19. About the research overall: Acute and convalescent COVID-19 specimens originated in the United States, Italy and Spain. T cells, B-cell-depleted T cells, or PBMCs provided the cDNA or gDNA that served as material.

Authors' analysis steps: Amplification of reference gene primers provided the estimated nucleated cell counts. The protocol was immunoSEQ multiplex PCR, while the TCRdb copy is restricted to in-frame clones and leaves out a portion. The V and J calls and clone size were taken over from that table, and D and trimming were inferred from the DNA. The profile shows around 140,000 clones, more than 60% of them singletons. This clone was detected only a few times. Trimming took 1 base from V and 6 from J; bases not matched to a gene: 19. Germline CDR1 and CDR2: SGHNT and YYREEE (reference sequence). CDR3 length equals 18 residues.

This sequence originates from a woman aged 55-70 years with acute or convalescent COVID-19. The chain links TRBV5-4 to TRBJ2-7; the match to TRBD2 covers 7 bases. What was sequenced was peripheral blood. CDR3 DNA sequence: TGTGCCAGCAGCTTGCGGCGGTTGGGGGAGGGTCCTTTCGGCGAGCAGTACTTC. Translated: CASSLRRLGEGPFGEQYF.